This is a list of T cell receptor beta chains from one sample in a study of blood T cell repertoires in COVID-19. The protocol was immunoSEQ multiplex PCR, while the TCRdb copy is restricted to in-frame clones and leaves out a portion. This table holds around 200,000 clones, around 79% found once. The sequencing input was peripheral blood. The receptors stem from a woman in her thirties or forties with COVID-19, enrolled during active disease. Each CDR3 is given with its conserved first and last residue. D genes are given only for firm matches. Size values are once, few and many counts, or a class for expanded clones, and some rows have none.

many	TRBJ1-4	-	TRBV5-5	TGTGCCAGCAGCTTGGAGGGACACCTTAATGAAAAACTGTTTTTT	CASSLEGHLNEKLFF
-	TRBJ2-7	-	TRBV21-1	TGTGCCAGCAGCCCCGTCCCACCGAGGGAGCAGTACTTC	CASSPVPPREQYF
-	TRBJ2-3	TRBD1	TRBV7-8	TGTGCCAGCAGCTATCTCCCGGGACAGGGGACAGATACGCAGTATTTT	CASSYLPGQGTDTQYF
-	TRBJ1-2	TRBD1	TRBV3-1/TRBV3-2	TGTGCCAGCAGCGAGGGGGCTGACTATGGCTACACCTTC	CASSEGADYGYTF
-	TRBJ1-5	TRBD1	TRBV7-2	TGTGCCAGCAGCTCCCCACCGGGACAGGGTTTCCATCAGCCCCAGCATTTT	CASSSPPGQGFHQPQHF
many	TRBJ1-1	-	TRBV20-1	TGCAGTGCTAGTACTCAGATCCAGGGAAGGGGCACTGAAGCTTTCTTT	CSASTQIQGRGTEAFF
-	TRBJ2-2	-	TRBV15	TGTGCCACCAGGGCTAGCGCCACCGGGGAGCTGTTTTTT	CATRASATGELFF
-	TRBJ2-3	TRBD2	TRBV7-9	TGTGCCAGCAGCATGGGACTAAGCACAGATACGCAGTATTTT	CASSMGLSTDTQYF
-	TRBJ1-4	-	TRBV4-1	TGCGCCAGCAGCCAAAAAGGGGCAGGGACAACTAATGAAAAACTGTTTTTT	CASSQKGAGTTNEKLFF
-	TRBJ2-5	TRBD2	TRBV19	TGTGCCAGTAGTGCCCAAGGGGCTACTAGCGGGGCTTTCCAAGAGACCCAGTACTTC	CASSAQGATSGAFQETQYF
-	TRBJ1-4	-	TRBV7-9	TGCGCCAGCAGCTTAGTCAGGCTTAATGAAAAACTGTTTTTT	CASSLVRLNEKLFF
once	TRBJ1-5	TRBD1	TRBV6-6	TGTGCCAGCAGTCGTGACAGGGAAACCCAGCATTTT	CASSRDRETQHF
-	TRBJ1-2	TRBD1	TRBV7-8	TGTGCCAGCGGGACAGGGGGCCACTATGGCTACACCTTC	CASGTGGHYGYTF
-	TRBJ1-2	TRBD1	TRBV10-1	TGCGCCAGCAGCGATAATACAGGGGCGGCTGGCTACACCTTC	CASSDNTGAAGYTF
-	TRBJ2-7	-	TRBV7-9	TGTGCCAGCAGCTTTTCTGGGGGGACCTACGAGCAGTACTTC	CASSFSGGTYEQYF
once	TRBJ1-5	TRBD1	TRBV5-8	TGTGCCAGCAGGGACACGACAGGGGGCCATCAGCCCCAGCATTTT	CASRDTTGGHQPQHF